This TCR beta chain emerged from a study of OX40 agonist ivuxolimab in advanced cancers. Study-level results: Dose levels from 0.1 to 3.0 mg/kg saw CD4+ and CD8+ blood T cells expand clonally by week 6. Expanded clones were, on average, more numerous among CD8+ T cells than CD4+.

In its sample, this clone was seen a few times. Antigen specificity is unknown. The data were produced by immunoSEQ multiplex PCR, yet TCRdb's version contains in-frame clones alone and is incomplete. The repertoire holds some 45,000 clones, with 65% to 85% as singletons. The source was CD4+ or CD8+ T cells sorted from blood, collected in a trial of the OX40 agonist ivuxolimab. The sequence was obtained from an adult with an advanced solid tumor such as melanoma, head and neck, liver or kidney cancer.

For the CDR3, the DNA is TGTGCCAGCAGCTCAACCCAGGGCACAGATACGCAGTATTTT. This gives the protein CASSSTQGTDTQYF. The V gene is TRBV7-2, the J gene TRBJ2-3; D not certain. V shed 4 bases and J shed 1 base, with 9 bases lying between them. The length of the CDR3 is 14 residues. Germline V gene sequence: CDR1 SGHTA, CDR2 FQGNSA.